Listed here are 10 T cell receptor beta chains from one sample, sequenced in a study of blood T cell repertoires in COVID-19. Assay: immunoSEQ multiplex PCR; the TCRdb copy retains only in-frame clones and omits some. The sample shows approximately 130,000 clones, about 80% of them seen only once. The specimen was peripheral blood. These receptors all come from a human donor in a cohort sampled during active COVID-19.

This chain uses TRBV7-8 with TRBJ1-1; 9 bases match TRBD1. Trimming took 0 bases from V and 4 from J; bases not matched to a gene: 6. This CDR3 region has 16 residues. Looked up from germline, CDR1 is SGHVS and CDR2 is FQNEAQ. The CDR3 is CASSLARTGESTEAFF. The CDR3 coding sequence is TGTGCCAGCAGCTTAGCGAGGACAGGGGAGAGCACTGAAGCTTTCTTT. Complete variable domain (other parts from reference TRBV7-8 and TRBJ1-1): GAGVSQSPRYKVAKRGQDVALRCDPISGHVSLFWYQQALGQGPEFLTYFQNEAQLDKSGLPSDRFFAERPEGSVSTLKIQRTQQEDSAVYLCASSLARTGESTEAFFGQGTRLTVV.

The chain combines TRBV7-6 with TRBJ2-7, with a tentative D call TRBD1 (5 bases). Trimming took off 2 bases at V and 2 bases at J, with 13 bases between the two ends. CDR3 size: 15 residues. From germline, CDR1 is SGHVS and CDR2 FNYEAQ. The CDR3 region is CASSLSTVNPYEQYF. CDR3 nucleotide sequence: TGTGCCAGCAGCTTATCGACAGTCAATCCCTACGAGCAGTACTTC.

The gene calls are TRBV7-3 and TRBJ2-2, with D possibly matching TRBD1 (6 bases). V was clipped by 2 bases and J by 1 base, with 8 bases between them. The germline V gene encodes CDR1 SGHTA and CDR2 FQGTGA. The CDR3 has 15 residues. The DNA for the CDR3 is TGTGCCAGCAGCTTAGAGGACAGGAACACCGGGGAGCTGTTTTTT. Translating it yields CASSLEDRNTGELFF.

V and J are TRBV5-1 and TRBJ1-1, with D perhaps TRBD1 (6 bases). This CDR3 is 16 amino acids long. With 4 bases removed from V and 1 base from J, the gap between germline ends came to 17 bases. The germline V gene has CDR1 SGHRS and CDR2 YFSETQ. The CDR3 nucleotides read TGCGCCAGCAGCCCCCACTTACAGGGCACGAACACTGAAGCTTTCTTT. This gives the protein CASSPHLQGTNTEAFF.

This chain joins TRBV27 and TRBJ2-7, with TRBD2 as a possible D gene (6 bases). There are 15 residues in the CDR3. Germline CDR1 MNHEY, CDR2 SMNVEV (reference sequence). V was cut by 2 bases and J by 2 bases, with 13 bases left in between. The CDR3 region is CASSLRQGGTYEQYF. Written as DNA, the CDR3 is TGTGCCAGCAGTTTACGGCAGGGAGGCACCTACGAGCAGTACTTC.

V and J are TRBV30 and TRBJ1-2; maybe TRBD1 (5 bases). The germline gives CDR1 GTSNPN, CDR2 SVGIG (reference sequence). V lost 1 base and J 2 bases, leaving 11 bases between the germline ends. This CDR3 is built from 14 residues. This chain's CDR3 is CAWSEGRANYGYTF. CDR3 coding DNA: TGTGCCTGGAGTGAAGGCAGGGCCAACTATGGCTACACCTTC.

The chain couples TRBV9 to TRBJ2-3, with TRBD2 matching 8 bases. The germline CDR1 and CDR2 sequences are SGDLS and YYNGEE. There are 16 residues in the CDR3. J was trimmed by 4 bases and V by 2 bases; bases with no gene match: 9. The CDR3 DNA follows: TGTGCCAGCAGCGTTGACGGGGGGGCCTTATCAGATACGCAGTATTTT. This codes for CASSVDGGALSDTQYF.

The chain couples TRBV30 to TRBJ1-2; D may be TRBD1 (6 bases). The CDR3 sequence is 13 residues long. The V end lost 0 bases, the J end lost 4 bases, and 9 bases lay between the germline ends. Germline V gives CDR1 GTSNPN, CDR2 SVGIG (reference sequence). DNA of the CDR3: TGTGCCTGGAGTGTAGGGGGTATCTATGGCTACACCTTC. Its translation is CAWSVGGIYGYTF.

This clone was seen more than once but under ten times. CDR3 amino acids: CASSQATGRAFF. The CDR3 nucleotides read TGCGCCAGCAGCCAAGCGACAGGGCGAGCTTTCTTT. The chain is built from TRBV4-1 and TRBJ1-1; 7 bases match TRBD1. This CDR3 comprises 12 residues. Germline V CDR1 and CDR2: MGHRA, YSYEKL. The V gene end was trimmed by 1 base and the J gene end by 10 bases; junction bases not matched to a gene: 3.

This clone was observed a few times. V and J are TRBV27 and TRBJ2-2; weak D call: TRBD2 (5 bases). Germline V gene lookup returns CDR1 MNHEY and CDR2 SMNVEV (reference sequence). The CDR3 runs 13 residues. V was cut by 3 bases and J by 5 bases, with 7 bases left in between. The CDR3 region has the DNA TGTGCCAGCAGTTTTCGGGGAACCGGGGAGCTGTTTTTT. Protein sequence: CASSFRGTGELFF.